The clone carrying this TCR beta chain was seen only a few times. CDR1 is SGHNT, CDR2 YENEEA, per germline. V was clipped by 4 bases and J by 2 bases, with 15 bases between them. The CDR3 runs 15 residues. The data were obtained in a study of blood T cell repertoires in COVID-19. Study details: Spain, Italy and the United States supplied samples that represented acute and convalescent COVID-19. From T cells, B-cell-depleted T cells, or PBMCs came the material, which was cDNA or gDNA.

Clones were sequenced by immunoSEQ multiplex PCR, and TCRdb holds only the in-frame ones, with some missing. Of 60,000 or so clones listed, 76% are singletons. The V gene is TRBV11-3, the J gene TRBJ2-7; D ambiguous. The sequence was obtained from a woman in her fifties or sixties with active or convalescent COVID-19. Sequencing used peripheral blood. CDR3 sequence reads: CASSYFIPHPYEQYF. DNA for the CDR3: TGTGCCAGCAGCTACTTTATCCCCCACCCCTACGAGCAGTACTTC.